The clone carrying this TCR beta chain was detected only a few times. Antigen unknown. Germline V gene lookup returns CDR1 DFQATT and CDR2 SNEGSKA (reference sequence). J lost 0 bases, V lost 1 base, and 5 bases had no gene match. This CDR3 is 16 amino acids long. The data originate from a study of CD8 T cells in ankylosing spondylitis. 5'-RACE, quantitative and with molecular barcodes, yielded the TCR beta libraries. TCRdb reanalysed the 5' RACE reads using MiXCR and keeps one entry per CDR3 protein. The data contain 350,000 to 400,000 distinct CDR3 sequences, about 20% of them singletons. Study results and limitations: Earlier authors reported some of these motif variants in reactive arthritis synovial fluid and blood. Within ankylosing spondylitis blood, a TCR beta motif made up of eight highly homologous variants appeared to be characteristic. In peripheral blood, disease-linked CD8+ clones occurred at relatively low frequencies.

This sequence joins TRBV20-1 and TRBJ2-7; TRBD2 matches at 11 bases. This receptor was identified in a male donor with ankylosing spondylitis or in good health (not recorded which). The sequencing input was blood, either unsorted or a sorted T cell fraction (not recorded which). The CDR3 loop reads CSARATSGGTSYEQYF. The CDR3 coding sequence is TGCAGTGCTAGAGCTACTAGCGGGGGCACCTCCTACGAGCAGTACTTC.